A single sample is the source of the 22 T cell receptor beta chains below, sequenced in a study of shared clonotypes between healthy human individuals. TCRdb's copy holds only in-frame clones and misses some; the assay was immunoSEQ multiplex PCR. This table has millions of clones, 80% to 95% appearing once. Input material: naive CD4+ T cells from PBMCs. As for subset: CD45RA+ positively selected. All receptors derive from a man younger than 35 in good health. Some clones in this sample may be carry-over from other donors' samples.

The chain couples TRBV7-6 to TRBJ1-6; D not certain. CDR3 length equals 15 residues. Germline CDR1 reads SGHVS; CDR2 reads FNYEAQ. V was pared by 1 base and J by 9 bases, with 13 bases between. Written as DNA, the CDR3 is TGTGCCAGCAGCTTAGGTCAGACTATCGGTTCACCCCTCCACTTT. It yields the protein CASSLGQTIGSPLHF.

This chain joins TRBV5-6 and TRBJ1-1; a possible D gene is TRBD1 (6 bases). The CDR3 has 15 amino acids. The V end lost 1 base, the J end lost 6 bases, and 16 bases lay between the germline ends. Germline-derived CDR1 and CDR2 are SGHDT and YYEEEE. The CDR3 bases are TGTGCCAGCAGCTTGAGATCTATGGGGGCCCCTGAAGCTTTCTTT. Its translation is CASSLRSMGAPEAFF.

On this clone: Other DNA variants within this sample encode the same CDR3. The chain has TRBV30 and TRBJ2-7, with D tentatively TRBD1 (5 bases). Germline CDR1 reads GTSNPN; CDR2 reads SVGIG (reference sequence). V lost 3 bases, J lost 4 bases, and 10 bases lay in between. CDR3 length: 12 residues. The CDR3 region is CAWSAQGYEQYF. The CDR3 DNA reads as TGTGCCTGGAGCGCGCAGGGTTACGAGCAGTACTTC. Together with reference TRBV30 and TRBJ2-7, the CDR3 gives the full variable domain: SQTIHQWPATLVQPVGSPLSLECTVEGTSNPNLYWYRQAAGRGLQLLFYSVGIGQISSEVPQNLSASRPQDRQFILSSKKLLLSDSGFYLCAWSAQGYEQYFGPGTRLTVT.

This clone was counted between two and nine times. V gene TRBV28 combines with J gene TRBJ1-5; D is perhaps TRBD1 (5 bases). The CDR3 covers 11 residues. Trimming shortened V by 10 bases and J by 8 bases, and 12 bases separated the two germline ends. In germline, CDR1 is MDHEN, CDR2 SYDVKM. CDR3 DNA: TGTGCCACGGCTCTCAGGGAGCCCCAGCATTTT. This codes for CATALREPQHF.

The chain joins TRBV7-2 to TRBJ1-5; D is possibly TRBD1 (5 bases). CDR1 is SGHTA, CDR2 FQGNSA, per germline. The CDR3 length is 13 residues. V lost 6 bases, J lost 6 bases, and 12 bases lay in between. Here the CDR3 reads CASSPIQGQPQHF. As DNA, the CDR3 is TGTGCCAGCAGTCCTATCCAGGGTCAGCCCCAGCATTTT.

J is TRBJ2-5 and V is TRBV5-1; TRBD2 agrees at 7 bases. The CDR3 is 14 residues long. V dropped 1 base and J dropped 2; count of bases not matched to a gene: 2. Germline V gives CDR1 SGHRS, CDR2 YFSETQ. CDR3 in DNA: TGCGCCAGCAGCTTGTTGCGGGAGCAAGAGACCCAGTACTTC. It specifies CASSLLREQETQYF.

V and J are TRBV29-1 and TRBJ2-7, with 7 positions matching TRBD2. V dropped 6 bases and J dropped 7; count of bases not matched to a gene: 15. Germline-derived CDR1 and CDR2 are SQVTM and ANQGSEA. This CDR3 has 14 residues. Here the CDR3 reads CSVAVTGGGSEQYF. As DNA, the CDR3 is TGCAGCGTAGCCGTTACGGGAGGAGGATCGGAGCAGTACTTC.

This clone was counted between two and nine times. The rearrangement joins TRBV28 to TRBJ1-1; no clear D gene. Trimming shortened V by 5 bases and J by 3 bases, and 7 bases separated the two germline ends. The CDR3 sequence is 12 residues long. Germline V CDR1 and CDR2: MDHEN, SYDVKM. The CDR3 nucleotides are TGTGCCAGCAGTCCAAGTCACACTGAAGCTTTCTTT. Protein sequence: CASSPSHTEAFF.

The J gene is TRBJ2-7, the V gene TRBV5-6; 7 bases are a match to TRBD1. The CDR3 sequence is 14 residues long. Germline loops: CDR1 SGHDT, CDR2 YYEEEE. Unmatched junction bases numbered 3, after V lost 0 bases and J lost 3 bases. DNA of the CDR3: TGTGCCAGCAGCTTGGAGAGGGGGCTCTACGAGCAGTACTTC. It yields the protein CASSLERGLYEQYF.

This chain connects TRBV29-1 to TRBJ1-2; D is ambiguous. CDR1 and CDR2 from the germline V gene are SQVTM and ANQGSEA. CDR3 length equals 12 residues. Trimming took 4 bases from V and 4 from J, leaving 10 bases between them. The CDR3 protein is CSVVSGLYGYTF. In nucleotides, the CDR3 is TGCAGCGTTGTGTCAGGCCTCTATGGCTACACCTTC.

This chain joins TRBV10-3 and TRBJ1-1; possible D gene TRBD1, 5 bases. The V end was cut by 6 bases, the J end by 1 base, with 15 bases between. Looked up from germline, CDR1 is ENHRY and CDR2 is SYGVKD. The CDR3 totals 15 residues. The CDR3 nucleotides read TGTGCCATCAGCCCTCAGGCAGGGCCGAACACTGAAGCTTTCTTT. Its translation is CAISPQAGPNTEAFF.

The rearrangement links TRBV28 to TRBJ1-5; possibly TRBD1 for D (5 bases). V was trimmed by 3 bases and J by 4 bases, leaving 10 bases between them. This CDR3 has 14 residues. Per the germline V gene, CDR1 is MDHEN and CDR2 is SYDVKM. CDR3 nucleotide sequence: TGTGCCAGCAGTTTTTTGGACACTAATCAGCCCCAGCATTTT. It translates to CASSFLDTNQPQHF. The entire variable domain, with the rest obtained from reference TRBV28 and TRBJ1-5, is as follows: DVKVTQSSRYLVKRTGEKVFLECVQDMDHENMFWYRQDPGLGLRLIYFSYDVKMKEKGDIPEGYSVSREKKERFSLILESASTNQTSMYLCASSFLDTNQPQHFGDGTRLSIL.

The chain has TRBV28 and TRBJ1-1; TRBD1 might be the D (6 bases). The V end lost 6 bases, the J end lost 1 base, and 15 bases lay between the germline ends. The germline CDR1 and CDR2 sequences are MDHEN and SYDVKM. This CDR3 has 15 amino acids. CDR3 amino acids: CASSPPTGGNTEAFF. The CDR3 DNA reads as TGTGCCAGCAGCCCCCCGACAGGCGGGAACACTGAAGCTTTCTTT.

This sequence joins TRBV6-5 and TRBJ1-2; tentative D call: TRBD1 (5 bases). Germline CDR1 MNHEY, CDR2 SVGAGI. Trimming left V 6 bases short and J 4 bases short, with 15 bases between. This CDR3 is built from 14 residues. The DNA for the CDR3 is TGTGCCAGCAGACCGGGCCTAGGGACCTATGGCTACACCTTC. Amino acid sequence: CASRPGLGTYGYTF.

V gene TRBV28 combines with J gene TRBJ1-4; 7 bases are a match to TRBD1. Per the germline V gene, CDR1 is MDHEN and CDR2 is SYDVKM. This CDR3 region has 14 residues. V was clipped by 2 bases and J by 7 bases; unmatched bases: 4. The CDR3 region is CASSLGGGGEKLFF. In nucleotides, the CDR3 is TGTGCCAGCAGTTTAGGAGGGGGCGGTGAAAAACTGTTTTTT.

This clone was seen once. V gene TRBV28 combines with J gene TRBJ2-7, with 8 nucleotides matching TRBD2. Germline V lookup: CDR1 MDHEN, CDR2 SYDVKM. This CDR3 has 14 residues. V lost 1 base and J lost 5; bases outside the gene matches: 4. The chain's CDR3 is CASSLSGLVDEQYF. The DNA for the CDR3 is TGTGCCAGCAGTTTATCGGGACTAGTAGACGAGCAGTACTTC.

This clone was recorded only once. As DNA, the CDR3 is TGTGCCAGTAGTCCGCAGCGCCGTGGCACAGATACGCAGTATTTT. It specifies CASSPQRRGTDTQYF. The V and J genes are TRBV19 and TRBJ2-3; no clear D. V shed 5 bases and J shed 1 base, with 13 bases lying between them. The CDR3 sequence is 15 residues long. Per germline, CDR1 LNHDA and CDR2 SQIVND (reference sequence).

Of note for this clone: The same CDR3 is also encoded by other DNA sequences in this sample. This rearrangement joins TRBV29-1 to TRBJ1-2; D perhaps matches TRBD1 (5 bases). The CDR3 sequence is 13 residues long. V lost 6 bases and J 1 base, leaving 12 bases between the germline ends. Looked up from germline, CDR1 is SQVTM and CDR2 is ANQGSEA. CDR3 DNA sequence: TGCAGCGTCTCGGGGGTACTTAACTATGGCTACACCTTC. Translating gives CSVSGVLNYGYTF.

The gene calls are TRBV11-2 and TRBJ2-7; 10 nucleotides agree with TRBD2. This CDR3 has 14 residues. The V segment lost 10 bases and the J segment 7 bases; nucleotides outside the gene matches: 13. Germline values: CDR1 SGHAT, CDR2 FQNNGV. This chain's CDR3 is CATEGLARTGEQYF. DNA of the CDR3: TGTGCCACCGAGGGACTAGCGAGAACGGGAGAGCAGTACTTC. Full variable domain (missing parts from reference TRBV11-2 and TRBJ2-7): EAGVAQSPRYKIIEKRQSVAFWCNPISGHATLYWYQQILGQGPKLLIQFQNNGVVDDSQLPKDRFSAERLKGVDSTLKIQPAKLEDSAVYLCATEGLARTGEQYFGPGTRLTVT.

As regards this clone: Other DNA sequences in this specimen translate into the identical CDR3. The V and J genes are TRBV6-1 and TRBJ2-7, with 11 nucleotides matching TRBD1. The CDR3 is 14 residues long. V shed 6 bases, J shed 3 bases, and the junction held 4 bases outside the gene matches. Germline-derived CDR1 and CDR2 are MNHNS and SASEGT. The CDR3 sequence: CASSVDRGLYEQYF. CDR3 nucleotides: TGTGCCAGCAGCGTGGACAGGGGGCTCTACGAGCAGTACTTC.

This chain connects TRBV19 to TRBJ1-1; D not resolved. The V gene's germline CDR1 is LNHDA and CDR2 SQIVND (reference sequence). Deletions cut 7 bases from V and 3 bases from J, with 15 bases between. The CDR3 extends over 14 amino acids. The CDR3 region is CASNRIRTDTEAFF. In DNA form, the CDR3 reads TGTGCCAGTAATAGGATCAGAACGGACACTGAAGCTTTCTTT.

The rearrangement joins TRBV5-1 to TRBJ1-4; 7 nucleotides match TRBD1. Germline CDR1 is SGHRS and CDR2 is YFSETQ. V shed 5 bases and J 3 bases; nucleotides not matched to a gene: 10. The CDR3 contains 16 residues. CDR3 sequence reads: CASRTTGTAPNEKLFF. CDR3 sequence (DNA): TGCGCCAGCAGAACTACCGGGACAGCTCCTAATGAAAAACTGTTTTTT. Drawing the rest from reference TRBV5-1 and TRBJ1-4, the complete variable domain is KAGVTQTPRYLIKTRGQQVTLSCSPISGHRSVSWYQQTPGQGLQFLFEYFSETQRNKGNFPGRFSGRQFSNSRSEMNVSTLELGDSALYLCASRTTGTAPNEKLFFGSGTQLSVL.